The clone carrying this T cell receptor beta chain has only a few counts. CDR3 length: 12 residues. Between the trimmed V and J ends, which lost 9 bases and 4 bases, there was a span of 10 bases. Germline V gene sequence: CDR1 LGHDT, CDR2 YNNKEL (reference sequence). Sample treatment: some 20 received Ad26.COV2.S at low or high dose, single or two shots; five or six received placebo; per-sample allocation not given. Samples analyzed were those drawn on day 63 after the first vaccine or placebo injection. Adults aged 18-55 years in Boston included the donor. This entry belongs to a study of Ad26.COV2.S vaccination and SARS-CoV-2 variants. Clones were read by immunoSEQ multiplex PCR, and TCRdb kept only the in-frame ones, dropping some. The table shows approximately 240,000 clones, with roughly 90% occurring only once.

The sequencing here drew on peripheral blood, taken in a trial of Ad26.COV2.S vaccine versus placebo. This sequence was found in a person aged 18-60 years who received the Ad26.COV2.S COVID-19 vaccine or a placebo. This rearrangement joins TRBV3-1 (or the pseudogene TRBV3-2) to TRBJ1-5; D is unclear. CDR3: CASRTGNQPQHF. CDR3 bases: TGTGCCAGTCGAACGGGAAATCAGCCCCAGCATTTT.